The rows below give T cell receptor beta chains drawn from one sample of a study of blood T cells in healthy people across ages. TCRdb re-called the 5' RACE reads with MiXCR, one entry per CDR3 protein. The table has about 640,000 distinct CDR3 sequences, about 28% seen once. Source material: blood. Source of these receptors: a woman older than 75 in good health. Each CDR3 is given with its conserved first and last residue. The D gene is left open where the match is weak. Size tells how often a clone was seen (once, few, many) or the class of an expanded clone, and some rows leave it out.

TRBJ2-5 NA TRBV7-7 many TGTGCTAGCAGCTTAGGCCTAAGTAGACAGCAAGAGACCCAGTACTTC CASSLGLSRQQETQYF
TRBJ2-7 NA TRBV2 many TGTGCCGGGTCAAGATCCTACGAGCAGTACTTC CAGSRSYEQYF
TRBJ1-5 NA TRBV5-1 many TGCGCCAGCAGCGGGGGCGATAGCAATCAGCCCCAGCATTTT CASSGGDSNQPQHF
TRBJ2-1 NA TRBV11-3 many TGTGCCAGCAGCTTAAACTCACTATCAGAGCAGTTCTTC CASSLNSLSEQFF
TRBJ1-5 TRBD1 TRBV20-1 NA TGCAGTGCTAGTAACCGCGGACAGGGCTCTCCTAGCAATCAGCCCCAGCATTTT CSASNRGQGSPSNQPQHF
TRBJ2-3 TRBD2 TRBV2 many TGTGCCAGCAGTGGGCTAGCGGGGGGAATTAGCACAGATACGCAGTATTTT CASSGLAGGISTDTQYF
TRBJ2-5 TRBD2 TRBV20-1 NA TGCAGTGCTTACCCTAGCGGCCGACAAGAGACCCAGTACTTC CSAYPSGRQETQYF
TRBJ2-1 NA TRBV5-1 many TGCGCCAGCAGCTTGGATACGGACCCCTACAATGAGCAGTTCTTC CASSLDTDPYNEQFF
TRBJ1-1 NA TRBV2 once TGTGCCAGCGGAGAGGTACTCGACACTGAAGCTTTCTTT CASGEVLDTEAFF
TRBJ2-3 NA TRBV12-3/TRBV12-4 many TGTGCCAGCAGTGGACTCGAAGATACGCAGTATTTT CASSGLEDTQYF
TRBJ2-5 TRBD2 TRBV5-1 many TGCGCCAGCAGCGCCGGAGGCGGGGGGGGCGAGACCCAGTACTTC CASSAGGGGGETQYF
TRBJ2-3 NA TRBV18 few TGTGCCAGCTCACCGGACACGGAGGTTACAGATACGCAGTATTTT CASSPDTEVTDTQYF
TRBJ2-7 NA TRBV5-6 once TGTGCCAGCAGCTTGGACCCAGGGAGCTCCTACGAGCAGTACTTC CASSLDPGSSYEQYF
TRBJ2-5 NA TRBV7-2 NA TGTGCCAGCAGCTTAGGTGGCGGGGGCCAGGGGGAGACCCAGTACTTC CASSLGGGGQGETQYF
TRBJ2-7 TRBD2 TRBV20-1 NA TGCAGTGCTTCGACCACTAGCGGGGCAGCAGCCGCGTACTTC CSASTTSGAAAAYF
TRBJ2-1 TRBD1 TRBV2 many TGTGCCAGCATGATACAGGGGGATGGTGAGCAGTTCTTC CASMIQGDGEQFF
TRBJ2-5 TRBD2 TRBV5-6 NA TGTGCCAGCAGAACTAGCGGGAGTACGGTAGAGACCCAGTACTTC CASRTSGSTVETQYF
TRBJ2-5 NA TRBV2 many TGTGCCAGCAGACCCAGGGTGGGCGAGACCCAGTACTTC CASRPRVGETQYF
TRBJ1-2 NA TRBV28 many TGTGCCAGCAGCCCGGACAGATCGGGTGGCTACACCTTC CASSPDRSGGYTF
TRBJ2-5 NA TRBV19 few TGTGCCAGTTCCCGGAGAACAGGGAGCATAGAGACCCAGTACTTC CASSRRTGSIETQYF
TRBJ2-7 NA TRBV5-6 many TGTGCCAGCAGCTTGGCCGGACAGCCGTACGAGCAGTACTTC CASSLAGQPYEQYF
TRBJ2-5 NA TRBV6-5 NA TGTGCCAGCAGTTACTCGGAGGGGGAGACCCAGTACTTC CASSYSEGETQYF
TRBJ2-7 NA TRBV9 NA TGTGCCAGCAGCGTAGGCAGGGGAAACGCCCCCGAGCAGTACTTC CASSVGRGNAPEQYF
TRBJ2-7 NA TRBV5-1 many TGCGCCAGCAGCTTGGTTCCGGACAGTTGGGGCGAGCAGTACTTC CASSLVPDSWGEQYF
TRBJ1-2 NA TRBV18 NA TGTGCCAGCTCACCCAATCTCCAGGGGAGCTATGGCTACACCTTC CASSPNLQGSYGYTF
TRBJ1-4 NA TRBV5-1 NA TGCGCCAGCAGCTTAAGATCGGGAGGGGAAAAACTGTTTTTT CASSLRSGGEKLFF
TRBJ2-1 TRBD1 TRBV7-8 NA TGTGCCAGCAGCATCCGGGACAGGGGGCGCAATGAGCAGTTCTTC CASSIRDRGRNEQFF
TRBJ2-7 NA TRBV7-3 many TGTGCCAGCAGCTTAAATCCGGGGCCCTCCTACGAGCAGTACTTC CASSLNPGPSYEQYF
TRBJ1-4 TRBD1 TRBV29-1 few TGCAGCGCTGTGGGGACAGGGTTAGGAAAACTGTTTTTT CSAVGTGLGKLFF
TRBJ1-5 NA TRBV5-1 NA TGCGCCAGCAGCTTGGATGTAGGGGATCAGCCCCAGCATTTT CASSLDVGDQPQHF
TRBJ2-7 TRBD1 TRBV7-2 many TGTGCCAGCAGCCACGGGACAGGGGCTGGGGAGCAGTACTTC CASSHGTGAGEQYF
TRBJ2-4 NA TRBV12-5 few TGTGCTAGTGGAGATGGGAAACACGCAGGGCAAAACATTCAGTACTTC CASGDGKHAGQNIQYF
TRBJ1-2 NA TRBV30 NA TGTTTCATGGAGGGGAACTATGGCTACACCTTC CFMEGNYGYTF
TRBJ1-6 NA TRBV14 many TGTGCCAGCAGCCAAAGTAATTCACCCCTCCACTTT CASSQSNSPLHF
TRBJ1-1 NA TRBV24-1 few TGTGCCACCAGTGATTACCTGACTGAAGCTTTCTTT CATSDYLTEAFF
TRBJ2-3 NA TRBV20-1 NA TGCAGTGCTAGAAAAGGCTTGAGCACAGATACGCAGTATTTT CSARKGLSTDTQYF
TRBJ1-2 NA TRBV24-1 NA TGTGCCACCAGACCCGGGGGAACTAACTATGGCTACACCTTC CATRPGGTNYGYTF
TRBJ2-7 NA TRBV11-1 many TGTGCCAGCAGCTTAGTGGAGGGCCCATTCAGCGAGCAGTACTTC CASSLVEGPFSEQYF
TRBJ1-4 TRBD1 TRBV7-2 NA TGTGCCAGCAGCTTATGGGACAGCCCCATCGAAAAACTGTTTTTT CASSLWDSPIEKLFF
TRBJ1-6 NA TRBV30 few TGTGCCTGGAAACAGGGAAAATCACCCCTCCACTTT CAWKQGKSPLHF
TRBJ2-3 TRBD2 TRBV5-1 many TGCGCCAGCAGCTCGACTAGCGGGGGGTCAGATACGCAGTATTTT CASSSTSGGSDTQYF